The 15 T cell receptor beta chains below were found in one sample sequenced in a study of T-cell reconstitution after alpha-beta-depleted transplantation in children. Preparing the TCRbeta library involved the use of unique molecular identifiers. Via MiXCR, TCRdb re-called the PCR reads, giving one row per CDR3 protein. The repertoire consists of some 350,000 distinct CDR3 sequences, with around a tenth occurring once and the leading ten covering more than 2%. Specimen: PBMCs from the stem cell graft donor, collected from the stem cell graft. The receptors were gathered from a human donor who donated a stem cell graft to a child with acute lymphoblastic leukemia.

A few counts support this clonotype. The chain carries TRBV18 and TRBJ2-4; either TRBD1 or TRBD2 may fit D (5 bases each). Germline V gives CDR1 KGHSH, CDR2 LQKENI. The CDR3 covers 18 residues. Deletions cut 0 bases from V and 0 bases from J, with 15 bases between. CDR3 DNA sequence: TGTGCCAGCTCACCACCGAGGACGGGGACCATAGCCAAAAACATTCAGTACTTC. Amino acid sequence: CASSPPRTGTIAKNIQYF. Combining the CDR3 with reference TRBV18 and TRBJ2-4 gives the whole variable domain NAGVMQNPRHLVRRRGQEARLRCSPMKGHSHVYWYRQLPEEGLKFMVYLQKENIIDESGMPKERFSAEFPKEGPSILRIQQVVRGDSAAYFCASSPPRTGTIAKNIQYFGAGTRLSVL.

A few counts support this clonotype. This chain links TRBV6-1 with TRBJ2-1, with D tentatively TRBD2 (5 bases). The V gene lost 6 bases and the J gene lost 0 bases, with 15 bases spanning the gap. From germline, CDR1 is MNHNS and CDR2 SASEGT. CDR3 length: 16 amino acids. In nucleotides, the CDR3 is TGTGCCAGCAGCTTCCGGGGTTTAAGCTCCTACAATGAGCAGTTCTTC. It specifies CASSFRGLSSYNEQFF.

Here the CDR3 reads CASSEGLAGIDTDTQYF. DNA for the CDR3: TGCGCCAGCAGTGAGGGACTAGCGGGAATTGACACAGATACGCAGTATTTT. V usage is TRBV10-2 and J usage is TRBJ2-3; 12 nucleotides match TRBD2. Germline CDR1 reads WSHSY; CDR2 reads SAAADI. The CDR3 is 17 amino acids. The J segment lost 2 bases and the V segment lost 2 bases, leaving 5 bases of the junction unmatched.

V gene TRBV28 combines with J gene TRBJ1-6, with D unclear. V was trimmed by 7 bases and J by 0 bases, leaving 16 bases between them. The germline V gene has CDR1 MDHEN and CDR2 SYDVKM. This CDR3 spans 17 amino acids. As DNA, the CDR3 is TGTGCCAGCACCCACTCTCATGGGTTCTCCTATAATTCACCCCTCCACTTT. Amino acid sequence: CASTHSHGFSYNSPLHF.

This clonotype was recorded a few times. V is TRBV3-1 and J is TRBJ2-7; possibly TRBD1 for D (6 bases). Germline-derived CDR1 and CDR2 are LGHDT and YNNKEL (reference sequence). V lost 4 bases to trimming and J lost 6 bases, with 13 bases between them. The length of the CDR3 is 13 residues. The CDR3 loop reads CASSPTGRGEQYF. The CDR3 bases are TGTGCCAGCAGCCCCACAGGGCGCGGCGAGCAGTACTTC.

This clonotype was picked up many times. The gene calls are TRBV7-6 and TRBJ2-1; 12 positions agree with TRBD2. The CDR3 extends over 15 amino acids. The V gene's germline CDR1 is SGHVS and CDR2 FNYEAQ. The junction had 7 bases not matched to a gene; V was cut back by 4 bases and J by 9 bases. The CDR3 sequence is CASSSASGRGGEQFF. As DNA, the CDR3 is TGTGCCAGCAGCTCCGCTAGCGGGAGGGGAGGTGAGCAGTTCTTC.

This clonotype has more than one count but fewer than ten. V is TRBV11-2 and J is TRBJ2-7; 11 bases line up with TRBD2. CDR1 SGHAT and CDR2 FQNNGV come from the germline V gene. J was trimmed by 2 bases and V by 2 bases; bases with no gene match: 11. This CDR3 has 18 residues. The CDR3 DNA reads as TGTGCCAGCAGCTTAAGGGCGGCGATACTAGCGGGAGCCTACGAGCAGTACTTC. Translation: CASSLRAAILAGAYEQYF.

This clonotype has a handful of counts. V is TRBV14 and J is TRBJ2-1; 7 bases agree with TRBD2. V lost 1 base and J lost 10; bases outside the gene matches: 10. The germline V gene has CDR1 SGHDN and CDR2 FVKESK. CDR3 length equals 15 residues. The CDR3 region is CASSQVAGVGAEQFF. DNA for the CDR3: TGTGCCAGCAGCCAAGTTGCGGGAGTCGGAGCCGAGCAGTTCTTC.

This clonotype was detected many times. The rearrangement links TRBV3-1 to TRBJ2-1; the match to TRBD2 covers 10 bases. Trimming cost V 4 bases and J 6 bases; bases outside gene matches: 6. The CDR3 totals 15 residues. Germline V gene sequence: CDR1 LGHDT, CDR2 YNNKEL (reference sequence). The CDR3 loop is CASSPASGSGNEQFF. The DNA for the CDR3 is TGTGCCAGCAGCCCGGCTAGCGGGAGCGGCAATGAGCAGTTCTTC.

CDR3 nucleotides: TGTGCCAGCAGCCCCCTCGCGGATAACTCCGGAGAGCAGTACTTC. This codes for CASSPLADNSGEQYF. This sequence joins TRBV7-6 and TRBJ2-7; no clear D gene. The germline CDR1 and CDR2 sequences are SGHVS and FNYEAQ. This CDR3 spans 15 amino acids. V gave up 5 bases and J gave up 7 bases, with 21 bases separating them.

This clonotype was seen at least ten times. The CDR3 DNA is TGCGCCAGCAGCCAAGATCGGGCCAGGCCCCGCCAAGAGACCCAGTACTTC. Protein sequence: CASSQDRARPRQETQYF. V and J are TRBV4-1 and TRBJ2-5; D unresolved. The V gene lost 0 bases and the J gene lost 1 base, with 15 bases spanning the gap. Looked up from germline, CDR1 is MGHRA and CDR2 is YSYEKL. The CDR3 length is 17 residues.

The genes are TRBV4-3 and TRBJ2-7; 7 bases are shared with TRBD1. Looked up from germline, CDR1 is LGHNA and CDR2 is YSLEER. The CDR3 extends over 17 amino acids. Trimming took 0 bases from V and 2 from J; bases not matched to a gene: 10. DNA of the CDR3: TGCGCCAGCAGCCAAGAAAGGGTGACAGGGTGGCCCTACGAGCAGTACTTC. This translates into CASSQERVTGWPYEQYF.

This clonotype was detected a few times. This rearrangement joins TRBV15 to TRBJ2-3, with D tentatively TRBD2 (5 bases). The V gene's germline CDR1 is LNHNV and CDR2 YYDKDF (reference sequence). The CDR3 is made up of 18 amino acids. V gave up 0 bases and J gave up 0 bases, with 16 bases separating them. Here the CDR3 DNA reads TGTGCCACCAGCAGAGAATCCCTAGCTGTCGCTAGCACAGATACGCAGTATTTT. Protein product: CATSRESLAVASTDTQYF.

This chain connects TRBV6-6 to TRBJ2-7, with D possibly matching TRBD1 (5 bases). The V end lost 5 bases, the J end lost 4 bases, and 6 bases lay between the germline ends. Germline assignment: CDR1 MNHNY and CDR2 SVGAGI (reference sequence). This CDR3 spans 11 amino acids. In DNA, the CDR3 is TGTGCCAGCAGTCGACAGTACGAGCAGTACTTC. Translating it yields CASSRQYEQYF.

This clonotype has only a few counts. CDR3 region: CASSPSDRGSYEQYF. DNA for the CDR3: TGTGCCAGCAGCCCCTCGGACAGGGGGAGCTACGAGCAGTACTTC. V usage is TRBV7-9 and J usage is TRBJ2-7; TRBD1 matches 10 bases. This CDR3 has 15 residues. Trimming at V came to 5 bases and at J to 3 bases, leaving 7 bases not matched to a gene. CDR1 and CDR2 (germline): SEHNR, FQNEAQ (reference sequence).